Below, 14 T cell receptor beta chains from the same sample are listed, as sequenced in a study of cytomegalovirus exposure and HLA in healthy donors. This table comes from immunoSEQ multiplex PCR, and its TCRdb copy is limited to in-frame clones, with some not included. The sample contains 130,000 to 150,000 clones, around 90% of which appear only once. Sequencing was done on a sample of PBMCs. Every receptor here comes from a man between 18 and 35 years old in good health and CMV-seropositive.

This clone was detected once. The chain joins TRBV10-2 to TRBJ2-2; D is possibly TRBD2 (7 bases). The length of the CDR3 is 18 residues. The V end lost 2 bases, the J end lost 1 base, and 17 bases lay between the germline ends. CDR1 WSHSY and CDR2 SAAADI come from the germline V gene. In DNA, the CDR3 is TGCGCCAGCAGTGAGCGGGGGGCATCTGGGAAGAACACCGGGGAGCTGTTTTTT. It specifies CASSERGASGKNTGELFF.

CDR3 nucleotides: TGCAGCGCTGGGGACAGAAAAAAAAACATTCAGTACTTC. Protein: CSAGDRKKNIQYF. V gene TRBV29-1 combines with J gene TRBJ2-4; 7 bases fit TRBD1. Unmatched junction bases numbered 7, after V lost 7 bases and J lost 4 bases. The germline gives CDR1 SQVTM, CDR2 ANQGSEA. The CDR3 runs 13 residues.

This rearrangement joins TRBV29-1 to TRBJ2-5, with D perhaps TRBD2 (7 bases). The CDR3 loop spans 13 amino acids. The V and J ends lost 3 bases and 5 bases respectively, with 13 bases between them. In germline, CDR1 is SQVTM, CDR2 ANQGSEA. CDR3 sequence: CSVEVGGAETQYF. The CDR3 coding sequence is TGCAGCGTTGAGGTGGGGGGGGCCGAGACCCAGTACTTC.

The chain couples TRBV19 to TRBJ2-1; 13 bases line up with TRBD2. The V gene end was trimmed by 5 bases and the J gene end by 0 bases; junction bases not matched to a gene: 7. The germline V gene encodes CDR1 LNHDA and CDR2 SQIVND (reference sequence). This CDR3 region has 18 residues. Here the CDR3 DNA reads TGTGCCAGTAGTCCCCGACTAGCGGGAGGTGGCTCCTACAATGAGCAGTTCTTC. Translating gives CASSPRLAGGGSYNEQFF.

The V call is TRBV2, the J call TRBJ2-3; D is possibly TRBD2 (7 bases). The CDR3 has 18 amino acids. Germline loops: CDR1 SNHLY, CDR2 FYNNEI. V lost 8 bases, J lost 3 bases, and 27 bases lay in between. The CDR3 DNA is TGTGCCAGCGCCAACGACGGGGGGCGGATTCCCGGGACAGATACGCAGTATTTT. Its translation is CASANDGGRIPGTDTQYF.

This clone appeared once. V usage is TRBV5-1 and J usage is TRBJ1-2; 11 nucleotides line up with TRBD1. This CDR3 has 15 residues. Per the germline V gene, CDR1 is SGHRS and CDR2 is YFSETQ. The V segment lost 0 bases and the J segment 6 bases; nucleotides outside the gene matches: 4. The CDR3 DNA follows: TGCGCCAGCAGCTTGGGGGACAGGGGGAGAGATGGCTACACCTTC. This sequence encodes CASSLGDRGRDGYTF.

The rearrangement links TRBV7-8 to TRBJ2-5; D is undetermined. The CDR3 is made up of 13 amino acids. The ends were cut back, 1 base at V and 5 bases at J, with 8 bases in the middle. Germline V gene data show CDR1 as SGHVS and CDR2 as FQNEAQ. The CDR3 DNA follows: TGTGCCAGCAGCTTAGGTACGGTGGAGACCCAGTACTTC. Its translation: CASSLGTVETQYF.

A few counts support this clone. This sequence joins TRBV7-9 and TRBJ1-5; maybe TRBD1 (5 bases). The ends were cut back, 6 bases at V and 3 bases at J, with 12 bases in the middle. CDR3 length: 14 amino acids. Germline-derived CDR1 and CDR2 are SEHNR and FQNEAQ (reference sequence). The CDR3 DNA reads as TGTGCCAGCAGGCCCCAGGGTCCCAATCAGCCCCAGCATTTT. Translation: CASRPQGPNQPQHF.

The chain has TRBV2 and TRBJ1-4; D is unclear. CDR1 and CDR2 (germline): SNHLY, FYNNEI. The CDR3 is made up of 12 amino acids. V gave up 8 bases and J gave up 5 bases, with 9 bases separating them. CDR3 region: CASLILNEKLFF. The CDR3 DNA sequence: TGTGCCAGCTTGATTCTAAATGAAAAACTGTTTTTT.

This clone has more than one count but fewer than ten. J is TRBJ1-2 and V is TRBV2; 7 nucleotides align to TRBD1. The germline V gene has CDR1 SNHLY and CDR2 FYNNEI. The CDR3 totals 13 residues. Trimming cost V 6 bases and J 7 bases; bases outside gene matches: 8. CDR3 region: CASSLRQGTGYTF. CDR3 DNA sequence: TGTGCCAGCAGCTTAAGACAGGGCACTGGCTACACCTTC.

This clone was observed once. The J gene is TRBJ2-1, the V gene TRBV29-1; tentatively, D is TRBD2 (7 bases). Per germline, CDR1 SQVTM and CDR2 ANQGSEA. This CDR3 contains 15 residues. V shed 7 bases and J shed 0 bases, with 16 bases lying between them. The CDR3 region is CSEGGGLSSYNEQFF. CDR3 DNA sequence: TGCAGCGAAGGGGGGGGTTTGAGCTCCTACAATGAGCAGTTCTTC.

This clone appeared many times. CDR3 protein: CASSLKTGIYGYTF. The CDR3 DNA reads as TGTGCCAGCAGCTTAAAGACCGGGATTTATGGCTACACCTTC. V is TRBV7-2 and J is TRBJ1-2; D call uncertain. The germline V gene encodes CDR1 SGHTA and CDR2 FQGNSA. The V and J ends lost 2 bases and 5 bases respectively, with 12 bases between them. The CDR3 spans 14 residues.

V is TRBV15 and J is TRBJ2-1; 16 bases agree with TRBD2. Germline V gene lookup returns CDR1 LNHNV and CDR2 YYDKDF (reference sequence). The V segment lost 0 bases and the J segment 2 bases; nucleotides outside the gene matches: 7. The CDR3 extends over 20 amino acids. The CDR3 region is CATSRDPAGLAGGPYNEQFF. In nucleotides, the CDR3 is TGTGCCACCAGCAGAGACCCTGCGGGACTAGCGGGAGGGCCCTACAATGAGCAGTTCTTC.

The J gene is TRBJ1-3, the V gene TRBV21-1. TRBV21-1 is a pseudogene locus. The CDR3 contains 16 residues. This CDR3 reads CASSPRGGGSGNTIYF. Here the CDR3 DNA reads TGTGCCAGCAGCCCCCGGGGGGGAGGCTCTGGAAACACCATATATTTT.